These 17 T cell receptor beta chains originate from one sample sequenced in a study of blood T cell repertoires in COVID-19. Sequencing used immunoSEQ multiplex PCR; TCRdb keeps in-frame clones, though not all of them. The sample contains about 260,000 clones, roughly nine tenths of which appear only once. The material sequenced was peripheral blood. These receptors originate from a man younger than 35 with active or convalescent COVID-19.

The V call is TRBV4-3, the J call TRBJ2-1; 8 positions match TRBD2. The CDR3 sequence is 15 residues long. The ends lost 4 bases at V and 7 bases at J; junction bases unmatched: 9. From germline, CDR1 is LGHNA and CDR2 YSLEER. CDR3 DNA: TGCGCCAGCAGCCGCAAATTAGCGGGGCGGAATGAGCAGTTCTTC. Residues: CASSRKLAGRNEQFF.

CDR3 in DNA: TGTGCCAGCAGGATAGGACCCGGCGGGAATGAAAAACTGTTTTTT. It encodes CASRIGPGGNEKLFF. The chain uses TRBV6-5 and TRBJ1-4; D gene unclear. Germline CDR1 and CDR2: MNHEY and SVGAGI. The CDR3 spans 15 residues. The V end lost 6 bases, the J end lost 5 bases, and 16 bases lay between the germline ends.

This clone was seen more than once but under ten times. The chain uses TRBV5-1 and TRBJ2-1, with 7 bases fitting TRBD2. This CDR3 contains 15 residues. Germline lookup yields CDR1 SGHRS and CDR2 YFSETQ. The V and J ends lost 2 bases and 7 bases, in that order; junction bases with no gene match: 9. CDR3 residues: CASSFPPGLPNEQFF. The CDR3 DNA follows: TGCGCCAGCAGCTTCCCTCCGGGACTACCGAATGAGCAGTTCTTC.

J is TRBJ2-1 and V is TRBV7-3; 10 bases line up with TRBD2. Germline assignment: CDR1 SGHTA and CDR2 FQGTGA. The V segment lost 2 bases and the J segment 8 bases; nucleotides outside the gene matches: 6. The CDR3 consists of 15 residues. CDR3 sequence reads: CASSLGISGRYEQFF. DNA for the CDR3: TGTGCCAGCAGCTTAGGGATTAGCGGGAGGTATGAGCAGTTCTTC.

The gene calls are TRBV6-2 or TRBV6-3 and TRBJ2-7; D is perhaps TRBD2 (6 bases). The CDR3 loop spans 15 amino acids. The V end lost 0 bases, the J end lost 1 base, and 10 bases lay between the germline ends. Germline CDR1 MNHEY, CDR2 SVGEGT. The CDR3 bases are TGTGCCAGCAGTTACTCTAGCGGAGTGTCCTACGAGCAGTACTTC. It specifies CASSYSSGVSYEQYF.

The J gene is TRBJ2-3, the V gene TRBV7-9; 10 positions match TRBD2. The V gene's germline CDR1 is SEHNR and CDR2 FQNEAQ (reference sequence). With 4 bases clipped from V and 2 bases from J, the junction kept 12 bases outside the gene matches. The CDR3 covers 18 residues. The chain's CDR3 is CASSSGRASGRSTDTQYF. CDR3 nucleotide sequence: TGTGCCAGCAGCTCAGGCCGGGCTAGCGGGAGATCCACAGATACGCAGTATTTT.

The CDR3 here is CASRGQGYEQYF. Here the CDR3 DNA reads TGTGCCAGTAGGGGACAGGGGTACGAGCAGTACTTC. V and J are TRBV19 and TRBJ2-7, with TRBD1 identical over 10 bases. V was pared by 6 bases and J by 4 bases, with 0 bases of the junction left unmatched. Looked up from germline, CDR1 is LNHDA and CDR2 is SQIVND (reference sequence). This CDR3 comprises 12 residues.

The chain carries TRBV30 and TRBJ2-3; D uncertain. The CDR3 totals 13 residues. The germline V gene encodes CDR1 GTSNPN and CDR2 SVGIG (reference sequence). V gave up 0 bases and J gave up 6 bases, with 10 bases separating them. CDR3 region: CAWSVPTWDTQYF. The CDR3 nucleotides read TGTGCCTGGAGTGTCCCAACATGGGATACGCAGTATTTT.

V gene TRBV5-1 combines with J gene TRBJ2-5; TRBD2 aligns across 13 bases. The CDR3 length is 15 residues. The trim removed 2 bases at V and 5 bases at J, leaving 3 bases unmatched. Germline V gene data show CDR1 as SGHRS and CDR2 as YFSETQ. This chain's CDR3 is CASSFGTSGAETQYF. As DNA, the CDR3 is TGCGCCAGCAGCTTCGGGACTAGCGGGGCGGAGACCCAGTACTTC.

The chain links TRBV5-4 to TRBJ2-5; a possible D gene is TRBD2 (5 bases). The CDR3 consists of 13 residues. Trimming left V 4 bases short and J 7 bases short, with 14 bases between. The germline CDR1 and CDR2 sequences are SGHNT and YYREEE (reference sequence). CDR3 sequence: CASSLSVAGTQYF. CDR3 nucleotide sequence: TGTGCCAGCAGCCTTAGCGTGGCGGGGACCCAGTACTTC.

This clone has only one observation. This chain links TRBV6-6 with TRBJ2-4, with 7 positions matching TRBD1. With 0 bases clipped from V and 7 bases from J, the junction kept 3 bases outside the gene matches. Per the germline V gene, CDR1 is MNHNY and CDR2 is SVGAGI (reference sequence). This CDR3 is built from 14 residues. CDR3 in DNA: TGTGCCAGCAGTTACTCGACCAGGGGGAACATTCAGTACTTC. Its translation is CASSYSTRGNIQYF.

The gene calls are TRBV7-6 and TRBJ1-2, with a weak D call TRBD1 (5 bases). The length of the CDR3 is 15 residues. V was pared by 1 base and J by 4 bases, with 13 bases between. Germline V gene data show CDR1 as SGHVS and CDR2 as FNYEAQ. The CDR3 DNA reads as TGTGCCAGCAGCTTAGGGGAGGGGAGTACCTATGGCTACACCTTC. This sequence encodes CASSLGEGSTYGYTF.

The V call is TRBV7-9, the J call TRBJ2-7, with D tentatively TRBD1 (6 bases). The CDR3 is made up of 16 amino acids. The V end lost 5 bases, the J end lost 0 bases, and 17 bases lay between the germline ends. Germline V gene data show CDR1 as SEHNR and CDR2 as FQNEAQ (reference sequence). The DNA of the CDR3 is TGTGCCAGCAGCCCTTACAGGGCCCCCCTCTCCTACGAGCAGTACTTC. It translates to CASSPYRAPLSYEQYF.

This clone occurred once. The CDR3 reads CSVEATGTVAFF. CDR3 bases: TGCAGCGTTGAAGCTACCGGGACAGTCGCCTTCTTC. The chain employs TRBV29-1 and TRBJ2-1; 7 bases line up with TRBD1. CDR1 is SQVTM and CDR2 is ANQGSEA in the germline V gene. This CDR3 has 12 amino acids. Trimming removed 1 base from V and 16 bases from J; junction bases left unmatched: 10.

The chain uses TRBV2 and TRBJ1-1; weak D call: TRBD1 (5 bases). CDR3 length equals 12 residues. Trimming pared 1 base from V and 9 bases from J, leaving 9 bases between. The germline CDR1 and CDR2 sequences are SNHLY and FYNNEI. The CDR3 loop is CASSEVKGKAFF. CDR3 DNA sequence: TGTGCCAGCAGTGAAGTAAAGGGGAAAGCTTTCTTT.

The rearrangement joins TRBV9 to TRBJ1-3, with 11 bases matching TRBD1. Germline CDR1 is SGDLS and CDR2 is YYNGEE. The CDR3 length is 15 residues. The junction had 5 bases not matched to a gene; V was cut back by 2 bases and J by 7 bases. DNA of the CDR3: TGTGCCAGCAGCGTCGAGGACAGGGGGCTGAACACCATATATTTT. This codes for CASSVEDRGLNTIYF.

The J gene is TRBJ2-1, the V gene TRBV6-5; D is possibly TRBD1 (6 bases). The CDR3 length is 12 residues. Germline V lookup: CDR1 MNHEY, CDR2 SVGAGI. With 2 bases removed from V and 12 bases from J, the gap between germline ends came to 11 bases. CDR3 bases: TGTGCCAGCAGTTACGATGAGGACAGGCAGTTCTTC. This gives the protein CASSYDEDRQFF.